This TCR beta chain was identified during a study of T cells after somatic rescue of genetic block (dated by TCRdb to the early 2020s). Turning to the overall study: The study assessed how robust, over the long term, a T-cell system was when the system had developed through somatic rescue of a genetic block in T-cell development.

The germline V gene gives CDR1 as MNHNS and CDR2 as SASEGT. The CDR3 runs 12 residues from the cysteine to the phenylalanine. The retained sequence is limited to the CDR3, 36 bases, with the frame set at the first base. Library preparation was by the immunoSEQ multiplex PCR assay. What TCRdb holds here is the immuneACCESS table cut down to in-frame rearrangements. Part of the clones is not present; checked against another copy, under half of the missing clones reflect an unresolved V gene, and the others are unexplained. Counted in this sample were 12,000 or so clones; 78% of them appeared once. Roughly 8% of the sample is held by the ten biggest clonotypes. To note about this clone: Its antigen specificity is not known. One end of the junction is discordant with germline, which a read error may explain.

This sequence uses TRBV6-1 and TRBJ2-5; the D gene cannot be resolved reliably. The specimen was peripheral blood mononuclear cells (PBMCs). The TCR was taken from a boy between 10 and 17 years old. The CDR3: CASAGHQETQYF. The DNA sequence is given as TGTGCCAGCGCTGGGCACCAGGAGACCCAGTACTTC.